This TCR beta chain was recorded in a study of blood T cell repertoires in COVID-19. In the original workflow: Nucleated cell counts were estimated from reference gene primer amplification. Sequencing used immunoSEQ multiplex PCR; TCRdb keeps in-frame clones, though not all of them. From that table come the V and J calls and clone size; the DNA was used to work out D and trimming. The profile shows about 140,000 clones, about 82% of them singletons. A few counts support this clone. The V end lost 4 bases, the J end lost 9 bases, and 17 bases lay between the germline ends. The CDR3 runs to 15 residues. Germline CDR1 SGDLS, CDR2 YYNGEE.

The specimen was peripheral blood. This rearrangement joins TRBV9 to TRBJ1-6; D gene unclear. The TCR originated in an older woman with acute or convalescent COVID-19. CDR3: CASSPQATGGSPLHF. CDR3 bases: TGTGCCAGCAGCCCCCAGGCCACCGGAGGTTCACCCCTCCACTTT.